This T cell receptor beta chain was profiled in a study of CD8+CD57+ T cells in acquired aplastic anemia. Study overall: Yields of DNA that came from sorted CD4+ and CD8+ cells averaged roughly 3.2 ug.

Remarks on this clonotype: The antigen is undetermined.

Trimming removed 5 bases from V and 5 bases from J; junction bases left unmatched: 3. This CDR3 has 13 residues. CDR1 SGHTA and CDR2 FQGNSA come from the germline V gene. The study, taken as a whole, reports: The same twenty-nine CD8+ CDR3 sequences occurred in patients and in controls.

Before being chosen for sequencing, patients had shown CD8+CD57+ cell expansion by flow cytometry. Patients uniformly had severe acquired aplastic anemia. Blood was sampled before the patients had received any therapy. CDR3 and TCR beta VDJ profiling relied on genomic DNA as the template. One entry per CDR3 protein, called by TCRdb with MiXCR from the reads. The sample includes under 200,000 distinct CDR3 sequences, 40% to 50% of them seen just once. This TCR derives from a human donor with aplastic anemia. The gene calls are TRBV7-2 and TRBJ2-7, with 10 bases identical to TRBD1. Sequenced sample: sorted CD4+, CD8+, or CD8+CD57+ T cells (not recorded which) from PBMCs. CDR3 protein: CASSKDRGNEQYF. The CDR3 DNA is TGTGCCAGCAGCAAGGACAGGGGGAACGAGCAGTACTTC.